This T cell receptor beta chain was sequenced for a study of T cell changes during pregnancy in multiple sclerosis. Method: immunoSEQ multiplex PCR; TCRdb's copy keeps in-frame clones and lacks some. The table has around 40,000 clones, 85% to 95% seen once. V was cut by 4 bases and J by 0 bases, with 7 bases left in between. Germline V lookup: CDR1 ENHRY, CDR2 SYGVKD. CDR3 size: 14 residues. The V call is TRBV10-3, the J call TRBJ1-3; no reliable D call. This TCR was recovered from a female donor with multiple sclerosis, enrolled in a pregnancy study. The sample consisted of CD8+ T cells from peripheral blood mononuclear cells, taken in the third trimester of pregnancy. The CDR3 DNA reads TGTGCCATCAGTGGCGGGCCCTCTGGAAACACCATATATTTT. Its protein is CAISGGPSGNTIYF.